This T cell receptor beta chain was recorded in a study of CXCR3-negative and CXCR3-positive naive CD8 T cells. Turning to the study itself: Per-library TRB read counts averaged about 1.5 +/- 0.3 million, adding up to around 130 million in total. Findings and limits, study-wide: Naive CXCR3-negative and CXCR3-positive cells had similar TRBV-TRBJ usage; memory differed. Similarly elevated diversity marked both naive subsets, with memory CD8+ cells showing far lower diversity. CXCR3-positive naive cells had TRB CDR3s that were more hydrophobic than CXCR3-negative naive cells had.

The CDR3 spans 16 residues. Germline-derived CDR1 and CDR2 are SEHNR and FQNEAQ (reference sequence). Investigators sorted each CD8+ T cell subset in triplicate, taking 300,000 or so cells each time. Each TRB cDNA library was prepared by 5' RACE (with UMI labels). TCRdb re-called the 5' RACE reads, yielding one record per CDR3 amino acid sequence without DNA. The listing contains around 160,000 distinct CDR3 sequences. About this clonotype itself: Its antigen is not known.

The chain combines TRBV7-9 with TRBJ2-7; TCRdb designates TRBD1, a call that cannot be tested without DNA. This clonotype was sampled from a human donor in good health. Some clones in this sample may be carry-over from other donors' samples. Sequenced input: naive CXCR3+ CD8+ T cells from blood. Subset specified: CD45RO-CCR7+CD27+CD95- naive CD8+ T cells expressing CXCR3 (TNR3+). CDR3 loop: CASSYGQGKPPYEQYF. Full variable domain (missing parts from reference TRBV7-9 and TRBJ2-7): DTGVSQNPRHKITKRGQNVTFRCDPISEHNRLYWYRQTLGQGPEFLTYFQNEAQLEKSRLLSDRFSAERPKGSFSTLEIQRTEQGDSAMYLCASSYGQGKPPYEQYFGPGTRLTVT.